A selection of T cell receptor beta chains follows, all from one sample in a study of blood T cell repertoires in COVID-19. The assay was immunoSEQ multiplex PCR, and TCRdb's table has in-frame clones only and misses some. The sample comprises about 330,000 clones, just over 85% of which are singletons, and 8% to 13% rests with the top ten. Sequenced material: PBMCs or T cells enriched from blood (not recorded which). These receptors came from a woman younger than 35 who had recovered from COVID-19. The CDR3 runs from the conserved cysteine through the conserved F or W. D genes are given only for firm matches. Size is stated for part of the rows, as once, few or many counts, or as a class when the clone is expanded.

V	J	size	D	CDR3	DNA
TRBV6-5	TRBJ2-1	.	.	CASSPRPTGYNEQFF	TGTGCCAGCAGCCCGCGCCCGACTGGGTACAATGAGCAGTTCTTC
TRBV5-1	TRBJ1-4	.	.	CASSLISGSEKLFF	TGCGCCAGCAGCCTAATCTCAGGGTCCGAAAAACTGTTTTTT
TRBV27	TRBJ1-5	.	.	CASSPFAGMGNQPQHF	TGTGCCAGCAGTCCATTCGCAGGGATGGGCAATCAGCCCCAGCATTTT
TRBV28	TRBJ1-1	.	TRBD1	CASSFEGQTVSNTEAFF	TGTGCCAGCAGTTTTGAGGGACAGACTGTCTCGAACACTGAAGCTTTCTTT
TRBV7-3	TRBJ1-2	once	.	CASSPGEQAYGYTF	TGTGCCAGCAGCCCCGGGGAGCAGGCCTATGGCTACACCTTC
TRBV7-9	TRBJ2-6	.	TRBD1	CASSLETGQRGANVLTF	TGTGCCAGCAGCTTAGAGACAGGGCAGAGAGGGGCCAACGTCCTGACTTTC
TRBV5-6	TRBJ1-2	.	.	CASSLPVTLYGYTF	TGTGCCAGCAGCTTGCCCGTCACCCTATATGGCTACACCTTC
TRBV5-4	TRBJ1-2	.	.	CASTWGVSNYGYTF	TGTGCCAGCACCTGGGGGGTTTCTAACTATGGCTACACCTTC
TRBV11-2	TRBJ1-2	once	.	CASAGGREYGYTF	TGTGCCAGCGCCGGGGGACGGGAATATGGCTACACCTTC
TRBV5-6	TRBJ1-4	once	.	CASSFPATNEKLFF	TGTGCCAGCAGCTTTCCCGCAACTAATGAAAAACTGTTTTTT
TRBV7-9	TRBJ1-3	.	.	CASSPSRLRDKRSGNTIYF	TGTGCCAGCAGCCCTAGTCGTCTTAGGGACAAACGCTCTGGAAACACCATATATTTT
TRBV3-1/TRBV3-2	TRBJ2-2	once	.	CRMAGQINTGELFF	TGCCGTATGGCGGGGCAGATAAACACCGGGGAGCTGTTTTTT
TRBV4-1	TRBJ1-2	.	.	CASSQEDRRVGGYTF	TGCGCCAGCAGCCAAGAAGACAGGAGAGTCGGTGGCTACACCTTC
TRBV11-3	TRBJ2-3	.	.	CASSLGRDTQYF	TGTGCCAGCAGCTTAGGGAGGGATACGCAGTATTTT
TRBV13	TRBJ2-2	.	.	CASSLRQHTGELFF	TGTGCCAGCAGCTTACGACAGCACACCGGGGAGCTGTTTTTT
TRBV28	TRBJ1-5	.	.	CASSRPRTGSNQPQHF	TGTGCCAGCAGTAGACCCCGGACTGGAAGCAATCAGCCCCAGCATTTT
TRBV4-1	TRBJ1-2	.	.	CASRRQAEDYGYTF	TGCGCCAGCAGAAGACAGGCTGAAGACTATGGCTACACCTTC
TRBV21-1	TRBJ1-5	few	.	CASSKGLTERSWGNQPQHF	TGTGCCAGCAGCAAAGGCTTGACAGAACGTTCGTGGGGAAATCAGCCCCAGCATTTT
TRBV19	TRBJ2-2	.	TRBD1	CASSRGTGGGGELFF	TGTGCCAGTAGTAGGGGGACAGGGGGCGGCGGGGAGCTGTTTTTT
TRBV14	TRBJ1-1	.	TRBD1	CASSLRDRGLENTEAFF	TGTGCCAGCAGCCTCCGAGACAGGGGGCTCGAGAACACTGAAGCTTTCTTT
TRBV7-3	TRBJ2-5	.	.	CASSPNQETQYF	TGTGCCAGCAGCCCCAATCAAGAGACCCAGTACTTC
TRBV7-9	TRBJ1-2	.	.	CASSLGSGAPYGYTF	TGTGCCAGCAGCTTAGGGTCGGGAGCGCCCTATGGCTACACCTTC
TRBV3-1/TRBV3-2	TRBJ2-5	few	.	CASSLPLGGEETQYF	TGTGCCAGCAGCCTTCCACTAGGGGGGGAGGAGACCCAGTACTTC
TRBV30	TRBJ2-1	.	.	CAWNVGGYEQFF	TGTGCCTGGAATGTAGGGGGTTATGAGCAGTTCTTC
TRBV4-2	TRBJ2-1	.	TRBD2	CASSQRTGLVAGGPHEQFF	TGTGCCAGCAGCCAGAGGACAGGTCTGGTAGCGGGAGGGCCTCATGAGCAGTTCTTC
TRBV5-1	TRBJ2-7	few	.	CASSPEVASRQYF	TGCGCCAGCAGCCCCGAGGTGGCGTCTAGGCAGTACTTC
TRBV19	TRBJ1-2	.	.	CASSSSDINYGYTF	TGTGCCAGTAGTTCATCGGACATCAACTATGGCTACACCTTC
TRBV6-5	TRBJ2-7	few	TRBD1	CASSTLGTGSEQYF	TGTGCCAGCAGTACACTAGGGACAGGGTCCGAGCAGTACTTC